Following are 12 T cell receptor beta chains from one sample sequenced in a study of control samples from healthy donors and cancer patients. Profiled with immunoSEQ multiplex PCR; TCRdb holds only in-frame clones, not every one. This sample's clone table lists about 190,000 clones. The specimen sequenced was blood. The receptors originated from a woman younger than 45 in good health.

The chain joins TRBV2 to TRBJ1-6; possibly TRBD1 for D (5 bases). The CDR3 has 15 amino acids. V gave up 4 bases and J gave up 0 bases, with 7 bases separating them. CDR1 is SNHLY and CDR2 is FYNNEI in the germline V gene. CDR3 sequence: CASSGQPSYNSPLHF. The CDR3, as DNA: TGTGCCAGCAGTGGACAGCCCTCCTATAATTCACCCCTCCACTTT.

V gene TRBV2 combines with J gene TRBJ1-2; tentative D call: TRBD1 (5 bases). This CDR3 region has 14 residues. Germline values: CDR1 SNHLY, CDR2 FYNNEI. The germline V and J ends were trimmed by 2 bases and 9 bases, with 16 bases remaining between them. CDR3 residues: CASSERGRAISYTF. The CDR3, as DNA: TGTGCCAGCAGTGAACGGGGGAGGGCTATTAGCTACACCTTC. Looking up the rest from reference TRBV2 and TRBJ1-2 gives the full variable domain: EPEVTQTPSHQVTQMGQEVILRCVPISNHLYFYWYRQILGQKVEFLVSFYNNEISEKSEIFDDQFSVERPDGSNFTLKIRSTKLEDSAMYFCASSERGRAISYTFGSGTRLTVV.

V gene TRBV7-2 combines with J gene TRBJ2-5; 7 bases agree with TRBD2. V lost 3 bases to trimming and J lost 5 bases; unmatched junction nucleotides: 3. Germline V gene lookup returns CDR1 SGHTA and CDR2 FQGNSA. The CDR3 runs to 13 residues. The chain's CDR3 is CASSFGSGETQYF. The CDR3 DNA is TGTGCCAGCAGCTTCGGTAGCGGGGAGACCCAGTACTTC.

The V gene is TRBV3-1 (or the pseudogene TRBV3-2), the J gene TRBJ1-2; tentatively, D is TRBD1 (5 bases). The ends were cut back, 1 base at V and 5 bases at J, with 8 bases in the middle. In germline, CDR1 is LGHDT, CDR2 YNNKEL (reference sequence). The CDR3 runs to 13 residues. CDR3 sequence: CASSQAGAYGYTF. The DNA of the CDR3 is TGTGCCAGCAGCCAAGCTGGGGCTTATGGCTACACCTTC.

The chain has TRBV29-1 and TRBJ1-4; TRBD1 agrees at 9 bases. Germline V gives CDR1 SQVTM, CDR2 ANQGSEA. V lost 6 bases, J lost 7 bases, and 9 bases stayed unmatched. CDR3 length: 14 residues. The CDR3 region is CSVTPGQGSEKLFF. As DNA, the CDR3 is TGCAGCGTGACTCCGGGACAGGGAAGTGAAAAACTGTTTTTT.

The chain links TRBV15 to TRBJ2-1; no clear D gene. Germline CDR1 reads LNHNV; CDR2 reads YYDKDF (reference sequence). There are 14 residues in the CDR3. The V end was cut by 1 base, the J end by 10 bases, with 14 bases between. The CDR3 DNA follows: TGTGCCACCAGCAGAGGTGACTCCTCCCTCGAGCAGTTCTTC. Protein product: CATSRGDSSLEQFF.

The J gene is TRBJ1-1, the V gene TRBV11-3; no reliable D call. V was clipped by 3 bases and J by 1 base, with 9 bases between them. The CDR3 spans 14 residues. Looked up from germline, CDR1 is SGHNT and CDR2 is YENEEA. The CDR3 is CASSFNGRNTEAFF. CDR3 DNA: TGTGCCAGCAGCTTCAACGGGAGGAACACTGAAGCTTTCTTT. The whole variable domain, remainder taken from reference TRBV11-3 and TRBJ1-1, is EAGVVQSPRYKIIEKKQPVAFWCNPISGHNTLYWYLQNLGQGPELLIRYENEEAVDDSQLPKDRFSAERLKGVDSTLKIQPAELGDSAVYLCASSFNGRNTEAFFGQGTRLTVV.

The chain couples TRBV7-2 to TRBJ1-1; unclear D gene. The CDR3 covers 14 residues. The ends were cut back, 3 bases at V and 4 bases at J, with 12 bases in the middle. Germline-derived CDR1 and CDR2 are SGHTA and FQGNSA. Here the CDR3 reads CASSLGSLSTEAFF. DNA for the CDR3: TGTGCCAGCAGCTTGGGCAGTTTAAGCACTGAAGCTTTCTTT.

The gene calls are TRBV7-9 and TRBJ1-2; 8 bases match TRBD1. The CDR3 is 15 amino acids. CDR1 and CDR2 from the germline V gene are SEHNR and FQNEAQ (reference sequence). Trimming took 5 bases from V and 4 from J; bases not matched to a gene: 9. CDR3: CASSPLQGGSYGYTF. The CDR3 bases are TGTGCCAGCAGCCCGCTACAGGGGGGGAGCTATGGCTACACCTTC. Supplemented by reference TRBV7-9 and TRBJ1-2, the full variable domain reads DTGVSQNPRHKITKRGQNVTFRCDPISEHNRLYWYRQTLGQGPEFLTYFQNEAQLEKSRLLSDRFSAERPKGSFSTLEIQRTEQGDSAMYLCASSPLQGGSYGYTFGSGTRLTVV.

The CDR3 DNA sequence: TGCGCCAGCAGCCAAGGGACAGGACAGATAAACAATGAGCAGTTCTTC. This codes for CASSQGTGQINNEQFF. The chain has TRBV4-1 and TRBJ2-1; TRBD1 matches at 7 bases. Germline V gives CDR1 MGHRA, CDR2 YSYEKL. V lost 1 base and J lost 5; bases outside the gene matches: 8. The CDR3 has 16 residues.

This rearrangement joins TRBV28 to TRBJ1-6; 9 bases are shared with TRBD1. The CDR3 has 17 residues. Germline assignment: CDR1 MDHEN and CDR2 SYDVKM. V lost 4 bases, J lost 1 base, and 5 bases stayed unmatched. As DNA, the CDR3 is TGTGCCAGCAGTTCACCGGGACAGGGTTCCTATAATTCACCCCTCCACTTT. Protein: CASSSPGQGSYNSPLHF.

This chain uses TRBV18 with TRBJ2-7; 9 bases agree with TRBD1. This CDR3 comprises 15 residues. V shed 6 bases, J shed 5 bases, and the junction held 11 bases outside the gene matches. Per germline, CDR1 KGHSH and CDR2 LQKENI. In DNA, the CDR3 is TGTGCCAGCTCCTTCACCGGGACAGGGAATCACGAGCAGTACTTC. Protein product: CASSFTGTGNHEQYF.